The present entry profiles one T cell receptor (beta chain) with its context. Its antigen is still unknown. Donors were drawn from the approximately 110-subject validation cohort, separate from the roughly 670-subject first cohort. The table came from immunoSEQ multiplex PCR; TCRdb's copy has only in-frame clones and leaves some out. The table records roughly 330,000 clones, 87% of them present only once. CDR1 and CDR2 (germline): SEHNR, FQNEAQ (reference sequence). Trimming cost V 4 bases and J 2 bases; bases outside gene matches: 1. The CDR3 spans 14 residues. These data belong to a study of cytomegalovirus exposure and HLA in healthy donors. Study details: The same platform used for the 650 to 700 first-cohort repertoires was also used for the 100 to 150 validation repertoires, as a later analysis reported. General observations from the study: In vitro data verified three CMV-associated chains as specific for CMV antigens.

The chain combines TRBV7-9 with TRBJ1-5; TRBD1 aligns across 8 bases. The sequence came from a woman in her 30s in good health and CMV-seropositive. The sequenced material came from PBMCs. CDR3 loop: CASSSQGGNQPQHF. The CDR3 nucleotides read TGTGCCAGCAGCTCACAGGGGGGCAATCAGCCCCAGCATTTT.